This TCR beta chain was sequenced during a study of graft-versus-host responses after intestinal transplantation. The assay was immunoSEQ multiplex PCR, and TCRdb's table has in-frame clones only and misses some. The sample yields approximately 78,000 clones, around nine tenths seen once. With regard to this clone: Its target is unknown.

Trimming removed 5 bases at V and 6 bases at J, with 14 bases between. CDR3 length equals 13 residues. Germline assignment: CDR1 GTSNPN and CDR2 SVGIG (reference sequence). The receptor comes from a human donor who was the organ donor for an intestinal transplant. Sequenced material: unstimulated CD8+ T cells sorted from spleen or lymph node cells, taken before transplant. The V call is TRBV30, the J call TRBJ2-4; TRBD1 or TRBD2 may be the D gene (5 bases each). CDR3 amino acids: CAWAEGLSNIQYF. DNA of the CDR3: TGTGCCTGGGCCGAGGGGCTTTCAAACATTCAGTACTTC.